Shown below are 25 T cell receptor beta chains from a single sample sequenced in a study of T cell responses to AZD1222 COVID-19 vaccine. Profiled with immunoSEQ multiplex PCR; TCRdb holds only in-frame clones, not every one. The sample lists 100,000 to 120,000 clones, 81% occurring once. The specimen comprised peripheral blood, sampled on day 0 of AZD1222 vaccination. The source of these receptors is an adult in good health.

The rearrangement uses TRBV25-1 and TRBJ1-5; a possible D gene is TRBD1 (5 bases). The V end lost 3 bases, the J end lost 7 bases, and 13 bases lay between the germline ends. Germline assignment: CDR1 MGHDK and CDR2 SYGVNS. There are 14 residues in the CDR3. CDR3 DNA: TGTGCCAGCAGTGACAGCACAGGAGCCCAGCCCCAGCATTTT. Translation gives CASSDSTGAQPQHF.

V gene TRBV2 combines with J gene TRBJ1-2, with 7 nucleotides matching TRBD1. Germline V lookup: CDR1 SNHLY, CDR2 FYNNEI. The CDR3 totals 12 residues. The trim removed 7 bases at V and 4 bases at J, leaving 3 bases unmatched. The CDR3 nucleotides are TGTGCCAGCAATAGGGGGCTCTATGGCTACACCTTC. Translation: CASNRGLYGYTF.

V usage is TRBV2 and J usage is TRBJ2-2; 7 bases agree with TRBD1. Per germline, CDR1 SNHLY and CDR2 FYNNEI. The CDR3 sequence is 15 residues long. The V segment lost 9 bases and the J segment 2 bases; nucleotides outside the gene matches: 9. In nucleotides, the CDR3 is TGTGCCAGTCAAAAGGGGACAGTCAACACCGGGGAGCTGTTTTTT. Protein product: CASQKGTVNTGELFF.

V and J are TRBV11-2 and TRBJ1-1, with 8 bases aligning to TRBD1. Germline trimming cut 4 bases from V and 4 bases from J; bases unmatched to any gene: 8. The CDR3 length is 15 residues. Looked up from germline, CDR1 is SGHAT and CDR2 is FQNNGV. CDR3 sequence: CASSSRTGRGTEAFF. The CDR3 bases are TGTGCCAGCAGCTCTAGGACAGGGAGGGGCACTGAAGCTTTCTTT.

This chain joins TRBV18 and TRBJ1-2, with D uncertain. V was shortened by 1 base and J by 3 bases, with 6 bases between the two germline ends. This CDR3 comprises 13 residues. Germline lookup yields CDR1 KGHSH and CDR2 LQKENI. Here the CDR3 reads CASSPRRDYGYTF. The CDR3 bases are TGTGCCAGCTCACCACGGCGGGACTATGGCTACACCTTC. The full variable domain, completed using reference TRBV18 and TRBJ1-2, is NAGVMQNPRHLVRRRGQEARLRCSPMKGHSHVYWYRQLPEEGLKFMVYLQKENIIDESGMPKERFSAEFPKEGPSILRIQQVVRGDSAAYFCASSPRRDYGYTFGSGTRLTVV.

The chain carries TRBV30 and TRBJ2-5; 11 bases fit TRBD2. V gave up 3 bases and J gave up 4 bases; unmatched junction bases: 4. Germline loops: CDR1 GTSNPN, CDR2 SVGIG (reference sequence). The CDR3 runs 14 residues. CDR3 residues: CAWRLAGGIETQYF. For the CDR3, the DNA is TGTGCCTGGAGGCTAGCGGGGGGAATAGAGACCCAGTACTTC.

This clone has just a few counts. This chain connects TRBV10-3 to TRBJ1-2; D is uncertain. Per germline, CDR1 ENHRY and CDR2 SYGVKD. The CDR3 consists of 17 residues. The ends were cut back, 0 bases at V and 6 bases at J, with 20 bases in the middle. CDR3 nucleotides: TGTGCCATCAGTGAGTCGGGAACCGGGATTGGCTCTGATGGCTACACCTTC. Amino acid sequence: CAISESGTGIGSDGYTF.

This clone was observed a few times. The chain couples TRBV9 to TRBJ2-7; D remains unclear. CDR3 length: 13 amino acids. Germline V gene data show CDR1 as SGDLS and CDR2 as YYNGEE. The V end was cut by 4 bases, the J end by 6 bases, with 14 bases between. The CDR3 spells CASSRRVASEQYF. The DNA for the CDR3 is TGTGCCAGCAGCCGCCGCGTGGCATCCGAGCAGTACTTC.

The rearrangement joins TRBV9 to TRBJ1-4; D uncertain. V was cut by 4 bases and J by 0 bases, with 10 bases left in between. The germline V gene has CDR1 SGDLS and CDR2 YYNGEE. This CDR3 contains 15 residues. The CDR3 DNA is TGTGCCAGCAGCCCCCACAGTGCAACTAATGAAAAACTGTTTTTT. Amino acids: CASSPHSATNEKLFF. The whole variable domain, filled in from reference TRBV9 and TRBJ1-4, reads DSGVTQTPKHLITATGQRVTLRCSPRSGDLSVYWYQQSLDQGLQFLIQYYNGEERAKGNILERFSAQQFPDLHSELNLSSLELGDSALYFCASSPHSATNEKLFFGSGTQLSVL.

This clone was seen a single time. The chain carries TRBV9 and TRBJ1-3; D is uncertain. The ends were cut back, 3 bases at V and 4 bases at J, with 8 bases in the middle. Germline-derived CDR1 and CDR2 are SGDLS and YYNGEE. This CDR3 is 13 amino acids long. The CDR3 nucleotides read TGTGCCAGCAGCGAGAGTGGGGGAAACACCATATATTTT. Translation: CASSESGGNTIYF.

This clone came up once. The genes are TRBV28 and TRBJ2-1, with D tentatively TRBD2 (6 bases). V lost 4 bases and J 6 bases, leaving 10 bases between the germline ends. The CDR3 contains 13 residues. Per germline, CDR1 MDHEN and CDR2 SYDVKM. The CDR3 reads CASSSGVGNEQFF. CDR3 sequence (DNA): TGTGCCAGCAGTTCGGGAGTTGGCAATGAGCAGTTCTTC.

CDR3 nucleotide sequence: TGTGCCAGCAGTCCAGGGACACTGACTGAAGCTTTCTTT. Translating it yields CASSPGTLTEAFF. V is TRBV27 and J is TRBJ1-1; weak D call: TRBD1 (6 bases). V lost 5 bases and J 5 bases, leaving 12 bases between the germline ends. Germline V gene sequence: CDR1 MNHEY, CDR2 SMNVEV (reference sequence). This CDR3 contains 13 residues.

The chain employs TRBV19 and TRBJ2-7; TRBD2 agrees at 7 bases. The CDR3 loop spans 14 amino acids. CDR1 is LNHDA and CDR2 is SQIVND in the germline V gene (reference sequence). Unmatched junction bases numbered 4, after V lost 3 bases and J lost 2 bases. CDR3 nucleotide sequence: TGTGCCAGTAGTATCAAGCGGGATGCCTACGAGCAGTACTTC. It specifies CASSIKRDAYEQYF.

The V gene is TRBV5-1, the J gene TRBJ2-2, with 7 bases aligning to TRBD2. Per germline, CDR1 SGHRS and CDR2 YFSETQ. The CDR3 sequence is 17 residues long. Trimming cost V 4 bases and J 2 bases; bases outside gene matches: 11. CDR3 amino acids: CASSPNPSGGNTGELFF. CDR3 in DNA: TGCGCCAGCAGCCCAAACCCTTCGGGGGGAAACACCGGGGAGCTGTTTTTT.

The genes are TRBV7-2 and TRBJ2-5; no clear D. There are 13 residues in the CDR3. CDR1 and CDR2 from the germline V gene are SGHTA and FQGNSA. Trimming shortened V by 0 bases and J by 5 bases, and 7 bases separated the two germline ends. The CDR3 protein is CASSLALGETQYF. CDR3 coding DNA: TGTGCCAGCAGCTTAGCCCTGGGGGAGACCCAGTACTTC.

The CDR3 loop is CASSFSVRGTGELFF. The CDR3 coding sequence is TGTGCCAGCAGCTTCTCGGTGAGGGGAACCGGGGAGCTGTTTTTT. The rearrangement joins TRBV7-2 to TRBJ2-2; D possibly uses TRBD1 or TRBD2 (5 bases each). Trimming cost V 3 bases and J 5 bases, with 13 bases left between them. The germline CDR1 and CDR2 sequences are SGHTA and FQGNSA. The CDR3 totals 15 residues.

The rearrangement links TRBV7-2 to TRBJ1-1, with unresolved D. Trimming left V 5 bases short and J 8 bases short, with 15 bases between. Germline V CDR1 and CDR2: SGHTA, FQGNSA. The CDR3 has 13 amino acids. The DNA of the CDR3 is TGTGCCAGCAGCGCCGGGCTCCGGGTCGAAGCTTTCTTT. Protein: CASSAGLRVEAFF.

The rearrangement joins TRBV7-2 to TRBJ1-5; D is unclear. With 5 bases removed from V and 7 bases from J, the gap between germline ends came to 12 bases. Germline V gene sequence: CDR1 SGHTA, CDR2 FQGNSA. CDR3 size: 13 residues. The CDR3 here is CASSERALQPQHF. The CDR3 nucleotides are TGTGCCAGCAGCGAGAGGGCATTACAGCCCCAGCATTTT.

The chain couples TRBV4-3 to TRBJ1-1, with D possibly being TRBD1 (6 bases). The CDR3 contains 14 residues. Germline V gene data show CDR1 as LGHNA and CDR2 as YSLEER. Trimming shortened V by 6 bases and J by 1 base, and 12 bases separated the two germline ends. This chain's CDR3 is CASSQGHRNTEAFF. The DNA of the CDR3 is TGCGCCAGCAGTCAGGGACACCGGAACACTGAAGCTTTCTTT.

The genes are TRBV19 and TRBJ1-5; D perhaps matches TRBD1 (5 bases). Trimming removed 5 bases at V and 7 bases at J, with 18 bases between. Germline-derived CDR1 and CDR2 are LNHDA and SQIVND (reference sequence). This CDR3 region has 15 residues. CDR3 amino acids: CASSWEGRVRQPQHF. For the CDR3, the DNA is TGTGCCAGTAGTTGGGAGGGCAGGGTACGGCAGCCCCAGCATTTT.

The V call is TRBV5-1, the J call TRBJ2-2; 8 bases line up with TRBD1. From germline, CDR1 is SGHRS and CDR2 YFSETQ. V lost 2 bases to trimming and J lost 0 bases; unmatched junction nucleotides: 3. The CDR3 length is 16 residues. CDR3 region: CASSFQGQANTGELFF. The CDR3 nucleotides are TGCGCCAGCAGCTTTCAGGGACAGGCGAACACCGGGGAGCTGTTTTTT.

This sequence joins TRBV2 and TRBJ2-7; 7 bases fit TRBD1. Germline lookup yields CDR1 SNHLY and CDR2 FYNNEI. V lost 6 bases, J lost 0 bases, and 2 bases stayed unmatched. The CDR3 consists of 13 residues. The CDR3, as DNA: TGTGCCAGCAGAAGGGACAGCTCCTACGAGCAGTACTTC. As protein: CASRRDSSYEQYF.

V gene TRBV6-5 combines with J gene TRBJ1-6, with D tentatively TRBD1 (5 bases). This CDR3 has 14 amino acids. In germline, CDR1 is MNHEY, CDR2 SVGAGI. The germline V and J ends were trimmed by 2 bases and 6 bases, with 8 bases remaining between them. The CDR3 bases are TGTGCCAGCAGTTACGACGGGACTAATTCACCCCTCCACTTT. It yields the protein CASSYDGTNSPLHF.

This clone was detected only once. The chain couples TRBV28 to TRBJ1-1, with 9 bases fitting TRBD1. Per germline, CDR1 MDHEN and CDR2 SYDVKM. The J segment lost 2 bases and the V segment lost 5 bases, leaving 6 bases of the junction unmatched. The CDR3 extends over 15 amino acids. CDR3 nucleotide sequence: TGTGCCAGCAGTGCCGCACAGGGGGCAAACACTGAAGCTTTCTTT. It encodes CASSAAQGANTEAFF.

The chain carries TRBV5-1 and TRBJ1-1; D not resolved. Between the trimmed V and J ends, which lost 2 bases and 2 bases, there was a span of 7 bases. The CDR3 is 13 residues long. The germline V gene encodes CDR1 SGHRS and CDR2 YFSETQ. This CDR3 reads CASSFSINTEAFF. The CDR3 DNA is TGCGCCAGCAGCTTCTCGATTAACACTGAAGCTTTCTTT.